The rows below give T cell receptor beta chains drawn from one sample of a study of T cells in Graves' hyperthyroidism and ophthalmopathy. TCRdb re-called the multiplex PCR reads with MiXCR, one entry per CDR3 protein. The repertoire holds around 370,000 distinct CDR3 sequences, with roughly 18% as singletons. Source material: blood. The receptors derive from a man between 18 and 29 years old with Graves' ophthalmopathy. Both conserved end residues are part of each CDR3.

J gene,V gene,CDR3 protein
TRBJ1-5,TRBV27,CASSRGAFSNQPQHF
TRBJ1-2,TRBV3-1,CASSQAIGGPHGYTF
TRBJ1-3,TRBV6-1,CASSEDRSGNTIYF
TRBJ1-4,TRBV6-1,CASRVRGPNEKLFF
TRBJ2-7,TRBV6-1,CASSPQTGSYEQYF
TRBJ1-5,TRBV6-1,CASTWTGNQPQHF
TRBJ1-4,TRBV11-2,CASSPAVTDEKLFF
TRBJ1-1,TRBV3-1,CASSGVTNTEAFF
TRBJ1-4,TRBV6-1,CASRSFWGGAGEKLFF
TRBJ2-2,TRBV19,CASSPNRGRVTGELFF
TRBJ2-7,TRBV7-6,CASSQDYNTYEQYF
TRBJ1-2,TRBV6-1,CASRSTGTGKAYGYTF
TRBJ1-4,TRBV5-4,CASSPEEGAEKLFF
TRBJ2-7,TRBV7-8,CASSLGGSVEQYF
TRBJ1-2,TRBV6-1,CASSEAPLGKGGYGYTF
TRBJ1-5,TRBV16,CASSQHMDGEPQHF
TRBJ1-2,TRBV20-1,CSETGQAKYGYTF
TRBJ2-7,TRBV10-3,CAISPGTGVEQYF
TRBJ2-3,TRBV20-1,CSAGDPGQASQDTQYF
TRBJ1-1,TRBV2,CASRTGTGGMNTEAFF
TRBJ2-6,TRBV15,CATSASAFTFRGPGANVLTF
TRBJ1-3,TRBV20-1,CSAADGPSGNTIYF
TRBJ1-2,TRBV14,CASSRETANYGYTF
TRBJ2-1,TRBV18,CASSPPFRGPLFIEDEQFF
TRBJ1-1,TRBV12-3/TRBV12-4,CASIKKGLEAFF
TRBJ1-3,TRBV27,CASSLGGPNSGNTIYF
TRBJ1-2,TRBV7-6,CASSPPGGMDGYTF
TRBJ2-3,TRBV20-1,CSARDRGRTDTQYF
TRBJ2-5,TRBV20-1,CSAPRGGETQYF
TRBJ2-2,TRBV3-1,CASSPTPGGELFF
TRBJ1-5,TRBV20-1,CSARVQSFGTGAETGHQPQHF
TRBJ1-6,TRBV29-1,CSVGQGRNSPLHF
TRBJ1-1,TRBV11-3,CASSRGQNGNTEAFF
TRBJ1-1,TRBV2,CASRTDRPQAFF
TRBJ2-7,TRBV18,CASSPAYHRSDEQYF
TRBJ2-7,TRBV15,CATSRDSGGPYEQYF
TRBJ1-5,TRBV12-3/TRBV12-4,CASSFGQPQHF
TRBJ2-1,TRBV20-1,CSASGDRTPNLPRHNEQFF
TRBJ2-5,TRBV6-1,CASSEAIFRTGVAQYF
TRBJ2-6,TRBV19,CASSIGGSGANVLTF
TRBJ2-3,TRBV12-3/TRBV12-4,CASSLGASADTQYF
TRBJ1-2,TRBV9,CASSETGHALGGYTF
TRBJ1-2,TRBV11-2,CASSASHGGQGGYTF
TRBJ2-6,TRBV6-2/TRBV6-3,CASSYGQGRIPSSGANVLTF
TRBJ1-5,TRBV28,CASSFGGNYQPQHF
TRBJ2-7,TRBV7-9,CASSSVAGEQYF
TRBJ1-2,TRBV6-1,CASSEGRNSPIMFPSPYGYTF
TRBJ1-4,TRBV5-5,CASSRDRERKLFF
TRBJ2-7,TRBV20-1,CSARGLAGGPSEQYF
TRBJ1-1,TRBV19,CASHSGPSTEAFF
TRBJ2-1,TRBV12-3/TRBV12-4,CASSPPGFNEQFF
TRBJ2-1,TRBV7-9,CASTPGRDLPTNNEQFF